This T cell receptor (beta chain) was observed in a study of T cell changes during pregnancy in multiple sclerosis. Profiling relied on immunoSEQ multiplex PCR, and the TCRdb table lists in-frame clones only, not all of them. The table has about 64,000 clones, around 90% seen once. The CDR3 is made up of 14 amino acids. Germline CDR1 reads SGHAT; CDR2 reads FQDESV (reference sequence). With 4 bases removed from V and 3 bases from J, the gap between germline ends came to 12 bases. The chain carries TRBV11-1 and TRBJ1-1; D may be TRBD1 (6 bases). The receptor was isolated from a female donor in good health, enrolled as a control in a pregnancy study. The starting material was peripheral blood, obtained in the second trimester of pregnancy. The DNA of the CDR3 is TGTGCCAGCAGCTCGGACAGAGCAGACACTGAAGCTTTCTTT. This encodes CASSSDRADTEAFF.